This T cell receptor beta chain was identified during a study of T cells and Merkel cell carcinoma outcomes. V was trimmed by 0 bases and J by 5 bases, leaving 10 bases between them. The CDR3 spans 15 residues. Germline CDR1 reads MGHRA; CDR2 reads YSYEKL. TCRdb's copy holds only in-frame clones and misses some; the assay was immunoSEQ multiplex PCR. The sample yields fewer than 9,500 clones, approximately 81% seen once. This TCR was recovered from a human donor with Merkel cell carcinoma. V gene TRBV4-1 combines with J gene TRBJ2-2; either TRBD1 or TRBD2 may supply D (5 bases each). The sample comprised tumor tissue from Merkel cell carcinoma. The CDR3 is CASSQDRGATGELFF. The CDR3 nucleotides read TGCGCCAGCAGCCAAGATCGAGGGGCGACCGGGGAGCTGTTTTTT.